Included here is one T cell receptor beta chain sequence, with context. Its antigen is currently unknown. Profiled with immunoSEQ multiplex PCR; TCRdb holds only in-frame clones, not every one. The data contain around 140,000 clones, 85% of them singletons. The sample comes from a study of T cell responses to AZD1222 COVID-19 vaccine. Study outcomes and limitations: It was only after the peak T cell response that any repertoires were sampled. Along spike, vaccine-associated CD4 TCRs were found throughout, with dominance at 160-218 and 743-854.

V dropped 2 bases and J dropped 7 bases, with 11 bases sitting between them. The CDR3 extends over 13 amino acids. Germline-derived CDR1 and CDR2 are SNHLY and FYNNEI. The sample here was peripheral blood, taken 28 days after the second dose of the MenACWY control vaccine. This clonotype originated in an adult who received the MenACWY meningococcal vaccine as a control. The chain employs TRBV2 and TRBJ1-2, with D possibly matching TRBD1 (6 bases). CDR3 DNA sequence: TGTGCCAGCAGTGAACGGGGGCGCAGTGGCTACACCTTC. Protein sequence: CASSERGRSGYTF.